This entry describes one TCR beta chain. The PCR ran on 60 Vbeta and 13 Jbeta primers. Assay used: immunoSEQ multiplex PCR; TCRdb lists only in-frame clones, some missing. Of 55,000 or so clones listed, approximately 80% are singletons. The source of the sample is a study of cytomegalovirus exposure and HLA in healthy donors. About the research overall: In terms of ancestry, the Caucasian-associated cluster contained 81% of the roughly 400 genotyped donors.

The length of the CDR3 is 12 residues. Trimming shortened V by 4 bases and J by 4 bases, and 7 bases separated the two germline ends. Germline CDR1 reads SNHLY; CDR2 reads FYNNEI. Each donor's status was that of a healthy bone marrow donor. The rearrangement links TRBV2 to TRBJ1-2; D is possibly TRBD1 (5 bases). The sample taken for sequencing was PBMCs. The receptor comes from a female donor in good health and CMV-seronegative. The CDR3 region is CASSGGGYGYTF. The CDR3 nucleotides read TGTGCCAGCAGTGGGGGGGGCTATGGCTACACCTTC.